The following is a TCR beta chain sequence with its context. The specificity of this receptor is unknown. Base qualities are not recorded, but no much larger clone differs from it by a single base. The donors belonged to the validation cohort of about 120 subjects, which was separate from the approximately 680-subject first cohort. The data belong to a study of cytomegalovirus exposure and HLA in healthy donors (dated by TCRdb to 2016 to 2017). Concerning the study at large: According to a later analysis, the approximately 130 validation repertoires were produced on the same platform as the 680 or so repertoires of the first cohort. The aim of the study was to test whether cataloging public T cell receptors could identify signatures of past pathogen exposure. To predict cytomegalovirus infection status, the study combined high-throughput TCR immunosequencing, statistical association of individual TCRs with disease status, and machine learning. Besides the first cohort of 666 subjects, a separate validation cohort made up of about 120 different subjects was used. General study outcomes and caveats: A few of the identified cytomegalovirus-associated TCR beta chains were confirmed in vitro to be specific for cytomegalovirus antigens. The study gave a list of about 150 TCR beta chains associated with cytomegalovirus. In both the original and validation cohorts, the classifier was reported to diagnose cytomegalovirus status with high specificity and sensitivity. While some public TCRs were present in many individuals, most TCR sequences turned up only very rarely across donors. The authors suggested that the approach could potentially be extended to other disease states and immunological phenotypes. A later analysis found that TCRs clustered in the first cohort also tended to co-occur in the 120 validation repertoires, with 94% of cluster scores above 0. A later analysis had no HLA typing for the validation cohort, so co-occurrence there was scored across all 130 or so repertoires.

The library was produced with the immunoSEQ multiplex PCR assay. For the original study's pipeline: A statistical classification framework was built to diagnose cytomegalovirus status from the catalog of TCR beta chain sequences. TCRdb limited this immuneACCESS table to in-frame rearrangements with V and J called. A share of clones is missing; checked studies link under half to unresolved V genes, and the rest is unexplained. V, J and clone size derive from that table, while D and trimming were established from the DNA sequence. This sample holds about 120,000 clones; about 84% were observed only once. The ten largest make up under 2.5% of the sample. The germline V gene gives CDR1 as MNHEY and CDR2 as SVGAGI. Its CDR3 holds 15 amino acids, cysteine through phenylalanine. Only the CDR3 part of the read is kept: 45 bases, read in frame from the first base. Trimming at the junction amounts to 6 bases on V and 0 bases on J, and the germline ends lie 14 bases apart.

The receptor was isolated from a woman under 40 in good health and CMV-seronegative. The chain employs TRBV6-5 and TRBJ1-1, with TRBD1 perhaps the D gene, on 6 matching bases. The specimen was PBMCs. CDR3 protein: CASSLDSRMNTEAFF. The nucleotides are TGTGCCAGCAGCCTGGACAGCCGAATGAACACTGAAGCTTTCTTT.